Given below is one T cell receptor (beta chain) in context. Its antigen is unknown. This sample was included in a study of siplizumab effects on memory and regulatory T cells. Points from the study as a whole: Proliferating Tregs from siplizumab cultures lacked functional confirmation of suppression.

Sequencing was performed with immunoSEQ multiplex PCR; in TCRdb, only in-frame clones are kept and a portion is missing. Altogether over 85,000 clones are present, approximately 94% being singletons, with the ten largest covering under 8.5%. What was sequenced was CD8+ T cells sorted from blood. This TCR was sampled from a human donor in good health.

The DNA of the CDR3 is TGTGCCAGCATTATAGGAGTGCACAGTCGCTACGAGCAGTACTTC. It is translated as CASIIGVHSRYEQYF. The chain couples TRBV2 to TRBJ2-7; D gene ambiguous. The germline gives CDR1 SNHLY, CDR2 FYNNEI. The CDR3 runs 15 residues. The germline V and J ends were trimmed by 7 bases and 3 bases, with 19 bases remaining between them.